This entry describes one T cell receptor beta chain. What it binds is unknown. Losses at the gene ends were 3 bases for V and 3 bases for J; bases not matched to a gene: 6. Germline CDR1 LGHNA, CDR2 YSLEER. The CDR3 is 15 residues long. The entry originates in a study of regulatory dendritic cells for organ transplantation. Study-wide points: Regulatory dendritic cells appeared to expand memory CD8+ clones less than mature ones.

CFSE-labeled sorted T cells met regulatory or mature dendritic cells for roughly 5 days. Naive CD45RA+ and memory CD45RO+ CD4+ or CD8+ T cells were FACS-sorted. This table comes from immunoSEQ multiplex PCR, and its TCRdb copy is limited to in-frame clones, with some not included. The profile shows some 10,000 clones, under 90% of them singletons. The sequencing input was naive CD8+ T cells from blood cultured with dendritic cells. The subset was: CD45RA+ naive T cells. This TCR derives from a human donor in good health. The V call is TRBV4-3, the J call TRBJ2-7, with TRBD1 matching over 9 bases. The CDR3 coding sequence is TGCGCCAGCAGCCATCACCCGGACAGGGGCTACGAGCAGTACTTC. It codes for CASSHHPDRGYEQYF.